The 27 T cell receptor beta chains reported below all come from one sample, sequenced in a study of cytomegalovirus exposure and HLA in healthy donors. The study ran its PCR with 60 Vbeta and 13 Jbeta primers. The assay was immunoSEQ multiplex PCR, and TCRdb's table has in-frame clones only and misses some. The sample lists about 170,000 clones; 65% to 75% were seen once. Sequenced sample: PBMCs. Receptors were obtained from a girl between 5 and 17 years old in good health and CMV-seronegative.

The chain joins TRBV6-5 to TRBJ1-1; 7 bases align to TRBD1. CDR1 and CDR2 from the germline V gene are MNHEY and SVGAGI. V shed 5 bases, J shed 9 bases, and the junction held 9 bases outside the gene matches. The CDR3 extends over 13 amino acids. CDR3: CASSQGTDSQAFF. The CDR3 DNA reads as TGTGCCAGCAGTCAGGGGACAGATTCACAAGCTTTCTTT.

J is TRBJ1-2 and V is TRBV5-1; TRBD1 is a possible D gene (5 bases). This CDR3 has 13 residues. V dropped 2 bases and J dropped 7 bases, with 12 bases sitting between them. Germline V gives CDR1 SGHRS, CDR2 YFSETQ. CDR3 in DNA: TGCGCCAGCAGCTTTGGAGACAGCTCTGGCTACACCTTC. It is translated as CASSFGDSSGYTF.

This sequence joins TRBV5-5 and TRBJ1-6; weak D call: TRBD1 (5 bases). This CDR3 region has 15 residues. Germline V lookup: CDR1 SGHKS, CDR2 YYEKEE (reference sequence). V was trimmed by 1 base and J by 7 bases, leaving 12 bases between them. CDR3 bases: TGTGCCAGCAGCTTGTGGGAGGGACCAAATTCACCCCTCCACTTT. This codes for CASSLWEGPNSPLHF.

The J gene is TRBJ1-4, the V gene TRBV6-5; D remains ambiguous. V lost 8 bases and J 0 bases, leaving 7 bases between the germline ends. Germline CDR1 and CDR2: MNHEY and SVGAGI. The CDR3 is 13 residues long. The CDR3 spells CASSLATNEKLFF. CDR3 nucleotides: TGTGCCAGCTCACTTGCAACTAATGAAAAACTGTTTTTT.

V gene TRBV5-1 combines with J gene TRBJ2-7; the D gene is possibly TRBD1 (6 bases). The ends were cut back, 4 bases at V and 2 bases at J, with 19 bases in the middle. The CDR3 is made up of 16 amino acids. CDR1 SGHRS and CDR2 YFSETQ come from the germline V gene. The CDR3 protein is CASSPHPGDPTYEQYF. The DNA for the CDR3 is TGCGCCAGCAGCCCCCACCCAGGGGACCCTACCTACGAGCAGTACTTC.

The J gene is TRBJ1-5, the V gene TRBV19; TRBD1 might be the D (6 bases). Deletions cut 6 bases from V and 6 bases from J, with 18 bases between. Germline assignment: CDR1 LNHDA and CDR2 SQIVND (reference sequence). The CDR3 runs 15 residues. The CDR3 loop reads CASSPPHRVSQPQHF. CDR3 nucleotide sequence: TGTGCCAGTAGCCCCCCTCACAGGGTGTCTCAGCCCCAGCATTTT.

The CDR3 sequence: CASSLPDRELNTEAFF. In DNA, the CDR3 is TGTGCCAGCAGCTTACCGGACAGGGAGTTGAACACTGAAGCTTTCTTT. The chain carries TRBV7-9 and TRBJ1-1; 8 bases are shared with TRBD1. J lost 0 bases, V lost 2 bases, and 5 bases had no gene match. Looked up from germline, CDR1 is SEHNR and CDR2 is FQNEAQ (reference sequence). CDR3 length equals 16 residues.

This clone has just a few counts. The chain links TRBV5-4 to TRBJ2-3; TRBD2 matches at 15 bases. Germline trimming cut 0 bases from V and 6 bases from J; bases unmatched to any gene: 2. Germline CDR1 reads SGHNT; CDR2 reads YYREEE (reference sequence). The CDR3 has 16 residues. The CDR3 protein is CASSLGTSGGADTQYF. CDR3 DNA: TGTGCCAGCAGCTTGGGGACTAGCGGGGGGGCGGATACGCAGTATTTT. The complete variable domain, with remaining parts taken from reference TRBV5-4 and TRBJ2-3, reads ETGVTQSPTHLIKTRGQQVTLRCSSQSGHNTVSWYQQALGQGPQFIFQYYREEENGRGNFPPRFSGLQFPNYSSELNVNALELDDSALYLCASSLGTSGGADTQYFGPGTRLTVL.

The genes are TRBV5-6 and TRBJ1-2; 12 nucleotides line up with TRBD1. V was clipped by 4 bases and J by 5 bases; unmatched bases: 3. Germline assignment: CDR1 SGHDT and CDR2 YYEEEE. The CDR3 consists of 14 residues. The CDR3 bases are TGTGCCAGCAGCCGGGGACAGGGGGCTTATGGCTACACCTTC. This translates into CASSRGQGAYGYTF. Filled out from reference TRBV5-6 and TRBJ1-2, the complete variable domain reads DAGVTQSPTHLIKTRGQQVTLRCSPKSGHDTVSWYQQALGQGPQFIFQYYEEEERQRGNFPDRFSGHQFPNYSSELNVNALLLGDSALYLCASSRGQGAYGYTFGSGTRLTVV.

This clone was detected once. The J gene is TRBJ1-2, the V gene TRBV15, with 7 positions matching TRBD1. CDR1 and CDR2 (germline): LNHNV, YYDKDF (reference sequence). With 5 bases clipped from V and 6 bases from J, the junction kept 9 bases outside the gene matches. The CDR3 spans 14 residues. Here the CDR3 DNA reads TGTGCCACCAGCTCCCTGGGGACAGCCGATGGCTACACCTTC. Its protein is CATSSLGTADGYTF.

The genes are TRBV6-5 and TRBJ2-3, with D tentatively TRBD2 (5 bases). This CDR3 is built from 13 residues. V lost 6 bases and J 4 bases, leaving 11 bases between the germline ends. Germline lookup yields CDR1 MNHEY and CDR2 SVGAGI. The CDR3 reads CASSLPGADTQYF. The CDR3 bases are TGTGCCAGCAGCCTCCCCGGGGCAGATACGCAGTATTTT.

The J gene is TRBJ2-1, the V gene TRBV15, with a tentative D call TRBD1 (6 bases). The CDR3 has 15 residues. From germline, CDR1 is LNHNV and CDR2 YYDKDF (reference sequence). Trimming took off 3 bases at V and 6 bases at J, with 15 bases between the two ends. CDR3 nucleotides: TGTGCCACCAGCAGGGACTCGACAGGAAGCAATGAGCAGTTCTTC. It translates to CATSRDSTGSNEQFF.

V is TRBV2 and J is TRBJ1-3, with 8 bases lining up with TRBD1. CDR1 SNHLY and CDR2 FYNNEI come from the germline V gene. The length of the CDR3 is 15 residues. Trimming removed 4 bases from V and 5 bases from J; junction bases left unmatched: 7. As DNA, the CDR3 is TGTGCCAGCAGTGCGACAGGGGCAAAGAGAAACACCATATATTTT. Translated, it gives CASSATGAKRNTIYF.

CDR3 in DNA: TGTGCCAGCAGCTTAGCTGGGACTCTAGGGGCCGGGGAGCTGTTTTTT. Protein: CASSLAGTLGAGELFF. The rearrangement links TRBV7-2 to TRBJ2-2; weak D call: TRBD2 (6 bases). This CDR3 region has 16 residues. The V gene lost 0 bases and the J gene lost 6 bases, with 14 bases spanning the gap. Germline V gene sequence: CDR1 SGHTA, CDR2 FQGNSA.

The chain uses TRBV27 and TRBJ1-2; 7 bases fit TRBD1. CDR1 MNHEY and CDR2 SMNVEV come from the germline V gene (reference sequence). V gave up 7 bases and J gave up 1 base; unmatched junction bases: 9. CDR3 length: 15 amino acids. The CDR3, as DNA: TGTGCCAGCACGAAAGCGACAGGGCTTAACTATGGCTACACCTTC. It is translated as CASTKATGLNYGYTF.

The V gene is TRBV2, the J gene TRBJ1-5; no reliable D call. Germline loops: CDR1 SNHLY, CDR2 FYNNEI. The V and J ends lost 3 bases and 6 bases respectively, with 6 bases between them. The CDR3 totals 12 residues. DNA for the CDR3: TGTGCCAGCAGTGATAGAGCTCAGCCCCAGCATTTT. It translates to CASSDRAQPQHF.

This chain uses TRBV2 with TRBJ2-7; TRBD2 aligns across 7 bases. Germline V gene sequence: CDR1 SNHLY, CDR2 FYNNEI. After removal of 11 bases from V and 9 bases from J, the junction contained 13 bases not matched to a gene. The CDR3 sequence is 12 residues long. The CDR3 reads CAGQSGVRGQYF. The CDR3 bases are TGTGCCGGACAAAGCGGGGTTCGGGGGCAGTACTTC.

The chain uses TRBV5-8 and TRBJ1-3, with D perhaps TRBD1 (6 bases). The V gene's germline CDR1 is SGHTS and CDR2 YDEGEE. This CDR3 has 16 residues. Trimming stripped 0 bases from V and 0 bases from J, with 10 bases between. The CDR3 region is CASSLADSYSGNTIYF. The DNA for the CDR3 is TGTGCCAGCAGCTTGGCGGACAGCTACTCTGGAAACACCATATATTTT.

The chain links TRBV11-2 to TRBJ2-7, with TRBD1 matching 7 bases. In germline, CDR1 is SGHAT, CDR2 FQNNGV. V gave up 0 bases and J gave up 2 bases; unmatched junction bases: 7. The CDR3 spans 16 residues. The DNA of the CDR3 is TGTGCCAGCAGCTTAGACTATCTAGGGACAGCCTACGAGCAGTACTTC. Encoded protein: CASSLDYLGTAYEQYF.

This clone was recorded a few times. This chain joins TRBV6-6 and TRBJ2-5; D may be TRBD1 (6 bases). The V end lost 5 bases, the J end lost 5 bases, and 12 bases lay between the germline ends. This CDR3 comprises 13 residues. Germline-derived CDR1 and CDR2 are MNHNY and SVGAGI (reference sequence). CDR3 sequence: CASSPRGGETQYF. The DNA for the CDR3 is TGTGCCAGCAGTCCCAGGGGCGGGGAGACCCAGTACTTC.

V and J are TRBV5-6 and TRBJ2-1, with D possibly being TRBD1 (6 bases). The germline CDR1 and CDR2 sequences are SGHDT and YYEEEE. This CDR3 comprises 12 residues. Trimming removed 6 bases from V and 7 bases from J, with 11 bases in between. CDR3 DNA sequence: TGTGCCAGCAACCTAGGGGGAAATGAGCAGTTCTTC. Its translation: CASNLGGNEQFF.

The chain links TRBV13 to TRBJ1-2; D is perhaps TRBD1 (5 bases). This CDR3 contains 16 residues. Trimming left V 1 base short and J 3 bases short, with 15 bases between. The germline CDR1 and CDR2 sequences are PRHDT and FYEKMQ (reference sequence). The CDR3 here is CASSLEPRGADYGYTF. CDR3 nucleotide sequence: TGTGCCAGCAGCTTAGAACCAAGGGGCGCCGACTATGGCTACACCTTC.

The table lists this clone with a count of one. This chain links TRBV13 with TRBJ2-3; D gene uncertain. Trimming shortened V by 6 bases and J by 0 bases, and 4 bases separated the two germline ends. The CDR3 contains 12 residues. Germline CDR1 PRHDT, CDR2 FYEKMQ (reference sequence). The CDR3 protein is CASRASTDTQYF. The CDR3, as DNA: TGTGCCAGCAGAGCTAGCACAGATACGCAGTATTTT.

This clone was seen once. The chain couples TRBV27 to TRBJ1-5; 9 bases line up with TRBD1. Germline values: CDR1 MNHEY, CDR2 SMNVEV (reference sequence). This CDR3 comprises 15 residues. With 6 bases clipped from V and 2 bases from J, the junction kept 5 bases outside the gene matches. The CDR3 coding sequence is TGTGCCAGCAGCCGGGACAGGGTTGGCAATCAGCCCCAGCATTTT. Protein product: CASSRDRVGNQPQHF.

This chain uses TRBV6-5 with TRBJ2-5; D could derive from TRBD1 or TRBD2 (5 bases each). The closer fit of TRBJ2-7 to the DNA end suggests the J call may be wrong. The CDR3 is made up of 13 amino acids. From germline, CDR1 is MNHEY and CDR2 SVGAGI. Here the CDR3 DNA reads TGTGCCATCTCCAACCGTGGGGGCTACGAGCAGTACTTC. Encoded protein: CAISNRGGYEQYF.

V gene TRBV28 combines with J gene TRBJ2-1; D might be TRBD2 (6 bases). Germline V gene lookup returns CDR1 MDHEN and CDR2 SYDVKM. The length of the CDR3 is 19 residues. The ends were cut back, 3 bases at V and 2 bases at J, with 23 bases in the middle. CDR3 sequence reads: CASSFFRARLAPTYNEQFF. CDR3 DNA: TGTGCCAGCAGTTTTTTTAGGGCCCGTCTAGCGCCAACCTACAATGAGCAGTTCTTC.

The V call is TRBV6-1, the J call TRBJ2-6; possible D gene TRBD1, 8 bases. Germline CDR1 reads MNHNS; CDR2 reads SASEGT. V dropped 4 bases and J dropped 0 bases, with 16 bases sitting between them. This CDR3 contains 18 residues. The CDR3 spells CASSAGGTGGSGANVLTF. The CDR3 DNA sequence: TGTGCCAGCAGTGCCGGGGGGACAGGTGGCTCTGGGGCCAACGTCCTGACTTTC.